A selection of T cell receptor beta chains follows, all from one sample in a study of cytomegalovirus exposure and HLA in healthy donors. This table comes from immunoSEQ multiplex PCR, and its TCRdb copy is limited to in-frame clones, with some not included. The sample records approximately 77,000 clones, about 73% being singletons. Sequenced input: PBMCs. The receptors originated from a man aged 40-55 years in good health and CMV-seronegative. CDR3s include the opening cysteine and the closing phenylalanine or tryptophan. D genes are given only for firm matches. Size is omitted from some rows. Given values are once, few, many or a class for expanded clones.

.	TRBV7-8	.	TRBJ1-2	CASSSGSYGYTF	TGTGCCAGCAGCTCCGGGTCTTATGGCTACACCTTC
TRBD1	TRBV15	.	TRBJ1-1	CATSRDRVSEAFF	TGTGCCACCAGTCGGGACAGGGTTTCTGAAGCTTTCTTT
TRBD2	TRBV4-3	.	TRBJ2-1	CASSQRTSGMGEQFF	TGCGCCAGCAGCCAGAGGACTAGCGGGATGGGTGAGCAGTTCTTC
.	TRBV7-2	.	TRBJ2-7	CASSLAGYSSYEQYF	TGTGCCAGCAGCTTAGCTGGTTATAGCTCCTACGAGCAGTACTTC
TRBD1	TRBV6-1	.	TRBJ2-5	CASSPTGGRETQYF	TGTGCCAGCAGCCCGACAGGGGGCCGAGAGACCCAGTACTTC
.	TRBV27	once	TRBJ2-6	CASSLSIPGATTRSGANVLTF	TGTGCCAGCAGTTTATCAATTCCGGGAGCCACGACCAGATCTGGGGCCAACGTCCTGACTTTC
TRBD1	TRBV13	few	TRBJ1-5	CASSARTGGADQPQHF	TGTGCCAGCAGCGCTAGGACAGGGGGCGCGGATCAGCCCCAGCATTTT
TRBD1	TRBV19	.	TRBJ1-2	CASHRTGGGYGYTF	TGTGCCTCACACCGGACAGGGGGTGGCTATGGCTACACCTTC
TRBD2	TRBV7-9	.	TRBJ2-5	CASSFRTSGRGLETQYF	TGTGCCAGCAGCTTCCGCACTAGCGGGAGGGGGTTGGAGACCCAGTACTTC
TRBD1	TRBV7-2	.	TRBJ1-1	CASSLDRGYGTEAFF	TGTGCCAGCAGCTTAGACAGGGGATACGGCACTGAAGCTTTCTTT
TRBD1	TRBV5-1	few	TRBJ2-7	CASSFGQGGEQYF	TGCGCCAGCAGCTTTGGACAGGGGGGAGAGCAGTACTTC
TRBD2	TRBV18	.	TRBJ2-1	CASSHLAAIYSYNEQFF	TGTGCCAGCTCACACCTAGCGGCAATCTACTCCTACAATGAGCAGTTCTTC
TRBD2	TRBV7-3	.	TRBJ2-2	CASSPRVGLAGAGELFF	TGTGCCAGCAGCCCCAGAGTGGGACTAGCGGGAGCCGGGGAGCTGTTTTTT
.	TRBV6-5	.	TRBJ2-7	CASSATSWGDYEQYF	TGTGCCAGCAGCGCCACTAGCTGGGGAGACTACGAGCAGTACTTC
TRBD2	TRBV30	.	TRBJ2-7	CAWKKVRLAGEQYF	TGTGCCTGGAAGAAAGTGCGACTAGCGGGAGAGCAGTACTTC
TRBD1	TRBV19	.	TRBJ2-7	CASSPGQGIYEQYF	TGTGCCAGTAGTCCGGGACAGGGGATCTACGAGCAGTACTTC
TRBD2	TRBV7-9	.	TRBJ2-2	CASRGLAGGPSGELFF	TGTGCCAGCAGAGGACTAGCGGGAGGGCCGTCCGGGGAGCTGTTTTTT
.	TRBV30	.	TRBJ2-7	CAWSRGGHYEQYF	TGTGCCTGGAGTCGGGGAGGACACTACGAGCAGTACTTC
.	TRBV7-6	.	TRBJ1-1	CASSFSVNTEAFF	TGTGCCAGCAGCTTCTCCGTGAACACTGAAGCTTTCTTT
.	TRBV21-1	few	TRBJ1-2	CASSKVAGYTF	TGTGCCAGCAGCAAAGTGGCCGGCTACACCTTC
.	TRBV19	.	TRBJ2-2	CASTPAGTFNTGELFF	TGTGCCAGTACCCCCGCCGGGACTTTCAACACCGGGGAGCTGTTTTTT
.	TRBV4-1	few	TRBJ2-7	CASSHPATGYEQYF	TGCGCCAGCAGCCATCCAGCGACGGGGTACGAGCAGTACTTC
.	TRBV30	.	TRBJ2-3	CAWSVQNTQYF	TGTGCCTGGAGTGTACAGAATACGCAGTATTTT
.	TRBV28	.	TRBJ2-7	CASSKPRGWPGRWEQYF	TGTGCCAGCAGTAAACCCCGGGGTTGGCCCGGGCGGTGGGAGCAGTACTTC
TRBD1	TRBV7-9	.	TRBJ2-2	CASSFGQGGGTGELFF	TGTGCCAGCAGCTTTGGACAGGGCGGAGGCACCGGGGAGCTGTTTTTT
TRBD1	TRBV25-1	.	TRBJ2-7	CASSVTGTGSYEQYF	TGTGCCAGCAGTGTAACCGGGACAGGGTCCTACGAGCAGTACTTC
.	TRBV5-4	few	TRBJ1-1	CASSLPGRGHTEAFF	TGTGCCAGCAGTTTGCCGGGGAGGGGCCACACTGAAGCTTTCTTT
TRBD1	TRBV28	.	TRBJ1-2	CASSLPRDRNYGYTF	TGTGCCAGCAGTTTACCCAGGGACAGAAACTATGGCTACACCTTC
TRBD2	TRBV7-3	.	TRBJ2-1	CASSLYPGLAGRNEQFF	TGTGCCAGCAGCTTATATCCGGGACTAGCGGGAAGGAATGAGCAGTTCTTC
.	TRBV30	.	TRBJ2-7	CAWSVLATHSEQYF	TGTGCCTGGAGTGTGCTAGCTACCCACTCCGAGCAGTACTTC
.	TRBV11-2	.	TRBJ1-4	CASSLGGRGEKLFF	TGTGCCAGCAGCTTAGGAGGGCGCGGTGAAAAACTGTTTTTT
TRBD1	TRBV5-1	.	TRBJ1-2	CASSFDRGAAYGYTF	TGCGCCAGCAGCTTTGACAGGGGTGCGGCCTATGGCTACACCTTC
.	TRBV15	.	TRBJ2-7	CATSRDTDYEQYF	TGTGCCACCAGCAGAGATACAGACTACGAGCAGTACTTC
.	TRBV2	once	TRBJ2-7	CASSLSGEQYF	TGTGCCAGCAGCCTTTCCGGTGAGCAGTACTTC
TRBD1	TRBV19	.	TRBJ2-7	CASSIGQGAGGGGYEQYF	TGTGCCAGTAGTATTGGACAGGGGGCAGGAGGCGGTGGCTACGAGCAGTACTTC
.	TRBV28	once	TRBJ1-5	CASSLPSNQPQHF	TGTGCCAGCAGTTTACCTAGCAATCAACCCCAGCATTTT
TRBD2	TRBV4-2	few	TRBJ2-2	CASSQAWAGGDDPGELFF	TGTGCCAGCAGCCAAGCTTGGGCGGGAGGGGATGACCCCGGGGAGCTGTTTTTT
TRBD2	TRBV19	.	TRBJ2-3	CASSIATSGRDSTDTQYF	TGTGCCAGTAGTATAGCCACTAGCGGGAGAGACAGCACAGATACGCAGTATTTT
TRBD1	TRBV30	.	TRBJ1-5	CAWNRQGDQPQHF	TGTGCCTGGAATCGACAGGGGGATCAGCCCCAGCATTTT
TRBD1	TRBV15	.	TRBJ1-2	CATSRPGQGIDGYTF	TGTGCCACCAGCAGACCGGGACAGGGGATTGATGGCTACACCTTC
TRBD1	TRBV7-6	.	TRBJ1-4	CASRQGITNEKLFF	TGTGCCAGCCGACAGGGGATCACTAATGAAAAACTGTTTTTT
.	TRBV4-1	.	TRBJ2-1	CASSQRSPGQAHNEQFF	TGCGCCAGCAGCCAAAGATCACCGGGACAAGCACACAATGAGCAGTTCTTC
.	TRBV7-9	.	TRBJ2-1	CASSGGNEQFF	TGTGCCAGCAGCGGAGGGAATGAGCAGTTCTTC
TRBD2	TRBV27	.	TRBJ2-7	CASSPTSGRTYEQYF	TGTGCCAGCAGTCCGACTAGCGGGAGGACCTACGAGCAGTACTTC
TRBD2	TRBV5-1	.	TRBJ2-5	CASSLGLAGSQEQYF	TGCGCCAGCAGCTTGGGTCTAGCGGGATCACAGGAGCAGTACTTC
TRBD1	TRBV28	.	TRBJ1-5	CASRRQGRDQPQHF	TGTGCCAGCAGGAGACAGGGGAGGGATCAGCCCCAGCATTTT
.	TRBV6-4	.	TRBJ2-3	CASKSGQSSTDTQYF	TGTGCCAGCAAGTCTGGGCAATCAAGCACAGATACGCAGTATTTT
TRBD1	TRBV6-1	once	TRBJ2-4	CASSELGTGVNIQYF	TGTGCCAGCAGTGAATTGGGGACAGGGGTGAACATTCAGTACTTC
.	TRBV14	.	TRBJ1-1	CASSQTGMNTEAFF	TGTGCCAGCAGCCAAACAGGGATGAACACTGAAGCTTTCTTT
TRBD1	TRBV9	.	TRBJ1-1	CASSGRDRAYTEAFF	TGTGCCAGCAGCGGCCGGGACAGGGCTTATACTGAAGCTTTCTTT
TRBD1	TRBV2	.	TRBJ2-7	CASARDRGVPDEQYF	TGTGCCAGCGCTCGGGACAGGGGTGTGCCGGACGAGCAGTACTTC
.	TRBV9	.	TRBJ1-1	CASSGANTEAFF	TGTGCCAGCAGCGGGGCGAACACTGAAGCTTTCTTT
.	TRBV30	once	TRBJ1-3	CAWSVRKILEDTIYF	TGTGCCTGGAGTGTACGCAAGATCCTGGAGGACACCATATATTTT
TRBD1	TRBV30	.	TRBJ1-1	CAGDRVNTEAFF	TGTGCCGGAGACAGGGTGAACACTGAAGCTTTCTTT
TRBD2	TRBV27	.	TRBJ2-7	CASSTSRTSGRYEQYF	TGTGCCAGCAGCACCAGTCGGACTAGCGGGAGGTACGAGCAGTACTTC
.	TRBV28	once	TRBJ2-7	CASSGRGFTYEQYF	TGTGCCAGCAGTGGCAGGGGATTTACCTACGAGCAGTACTTC
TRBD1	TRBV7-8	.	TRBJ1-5	CASSLGTGDGNQPQHF	TGTGCCAGCAGCTTAGGGACAGGGGATGGCAATCAGCCCCAGCATTTT
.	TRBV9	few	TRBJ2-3	CASSVKLLGPDTQYF	TGTGCCAGCAGCGTAAAACTGCTGGGCCCAGATACGCAGTATTTT
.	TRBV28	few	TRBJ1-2	CASSQDYGYTF	TGTGCCAGCAGCCAGGATTATGGCTACACCTTC